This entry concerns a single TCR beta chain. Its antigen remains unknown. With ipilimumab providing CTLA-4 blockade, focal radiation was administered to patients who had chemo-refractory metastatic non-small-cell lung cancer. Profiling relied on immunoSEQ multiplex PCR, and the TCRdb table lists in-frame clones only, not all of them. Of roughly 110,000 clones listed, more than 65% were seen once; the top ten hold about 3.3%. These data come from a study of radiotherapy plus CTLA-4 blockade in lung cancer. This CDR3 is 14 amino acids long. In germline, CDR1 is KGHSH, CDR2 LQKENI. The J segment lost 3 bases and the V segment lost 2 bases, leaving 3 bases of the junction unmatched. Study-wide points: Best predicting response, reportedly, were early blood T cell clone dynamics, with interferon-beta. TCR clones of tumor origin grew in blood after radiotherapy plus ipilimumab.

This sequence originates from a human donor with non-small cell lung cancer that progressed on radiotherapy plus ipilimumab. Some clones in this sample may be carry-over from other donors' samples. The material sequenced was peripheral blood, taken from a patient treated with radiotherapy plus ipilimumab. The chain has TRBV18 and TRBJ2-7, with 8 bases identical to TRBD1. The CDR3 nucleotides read TGTGCCAGCTCACCAAGGACAGGGAGCTACGAGCAGTACTTC. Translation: CASSPRTGSYEQYF.